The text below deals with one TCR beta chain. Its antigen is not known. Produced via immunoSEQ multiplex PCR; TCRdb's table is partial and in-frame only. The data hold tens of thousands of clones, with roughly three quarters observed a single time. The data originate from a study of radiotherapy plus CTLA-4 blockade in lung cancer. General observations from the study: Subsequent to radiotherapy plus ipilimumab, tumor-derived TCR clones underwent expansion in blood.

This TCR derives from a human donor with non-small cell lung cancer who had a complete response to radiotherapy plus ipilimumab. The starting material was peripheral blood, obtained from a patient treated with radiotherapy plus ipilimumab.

CDR3 sequence reads: CASSPGLTWGVKAYEQYF. The CDR3 coding sequence is TGTGCCAGCAGTCCCGGACTCACGTGGGGGGTGAAGGCCTACGAGCAGTACTTC. The chain couples TRBV27 to TRBJ2-7; perhaps TRBD2 as D (6 bases). The CDR3 extends over 18 amino acids. CDR1 is MNHEY, CDR2 SMNVEV, per germline (reference sequence). V lost 5 bases to trimming and J lost 2 bases, with 25 bases between them.